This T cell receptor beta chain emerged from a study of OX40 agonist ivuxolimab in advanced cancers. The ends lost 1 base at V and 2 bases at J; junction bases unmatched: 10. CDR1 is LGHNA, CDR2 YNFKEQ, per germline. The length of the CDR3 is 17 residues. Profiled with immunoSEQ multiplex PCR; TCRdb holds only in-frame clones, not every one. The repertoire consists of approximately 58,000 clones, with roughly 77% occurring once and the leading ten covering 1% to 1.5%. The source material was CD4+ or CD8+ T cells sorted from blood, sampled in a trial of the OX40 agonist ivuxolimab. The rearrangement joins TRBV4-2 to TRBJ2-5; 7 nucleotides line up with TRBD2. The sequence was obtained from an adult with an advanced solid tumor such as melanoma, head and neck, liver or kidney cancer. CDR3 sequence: CASSQVSSGRAQETQYF. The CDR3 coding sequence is TGTGCCAGCAGCCAAGTGTCGTCAGGGAGGGCACAAGAGACCCAGTACTTC.